The clone carrying this T cell receptor beta chain was observed a handful of times. Its specificity is not known. These data are taken from a study of blood T cells in healthy people across ages. Study-wide points: Per million T cells, TCR beta diversity dropped about linearly as age rose.

All donors came from Russia, were Caucasian and healthy, and spanned ages roughly 6 to 100. Combining a sample-barcoded 5' primer with a J-beta primer mix, a second PCR ran for roughly 7 to 12 cycles. Every single cDNA molecule received a tag from a template-switch adaptor with 12 random nucleotides. TCRdb re-called the 5' RACE reads with MiXCR, one entry per CDR3 protein. The data hold some 1.5 million distinct CDR3 sequences, with approximately 43% observed a single time. J gave up 7 bases and V 0 bases, and 13 bases lay outside the gene matches. This CDR3 is built from 17 residues. Germline CDR1 is DFQATT and CDR2 is SNEGSKA (reference sequence).

The gene calls are TRBV20-1 and TRBJ2-4; 9 bases align to TRBD2. The TCR comes from a woman between 18 and 30 years old in good health. The sequenced material came from blood. CDR3 region: CSARESDPSGNWNIQYF. CDR3 DNA sequence: TGCAGTGCTAGAGAAAGCGATCCTAGCGGGAACTGGAACATTCAGTACTTC.